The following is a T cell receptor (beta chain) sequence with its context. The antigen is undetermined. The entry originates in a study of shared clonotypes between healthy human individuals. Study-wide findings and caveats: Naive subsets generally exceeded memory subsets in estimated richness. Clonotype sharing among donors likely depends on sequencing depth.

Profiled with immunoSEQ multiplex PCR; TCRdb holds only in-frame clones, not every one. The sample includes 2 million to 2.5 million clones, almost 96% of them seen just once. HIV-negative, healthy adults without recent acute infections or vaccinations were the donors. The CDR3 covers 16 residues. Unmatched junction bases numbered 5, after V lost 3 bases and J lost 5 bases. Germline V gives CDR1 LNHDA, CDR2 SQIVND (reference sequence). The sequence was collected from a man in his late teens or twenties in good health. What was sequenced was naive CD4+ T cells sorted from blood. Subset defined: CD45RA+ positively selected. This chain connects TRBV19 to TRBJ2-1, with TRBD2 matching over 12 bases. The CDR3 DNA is TGTGCCAGTAGTATCCTGTCTAGCGGGAGGGACAATGAGCAGTTCTTC. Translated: CASSILSSGRDNEQFF.